The text below deals with one TCR beta chain. Its antigen remains unknown. The sample belongs to a study of OX40 agonist ivuxolimab in advanced cancers. The germline CDR1 and CDR2 sequences are MDHEN and SYDVKM. V was cut by 3 bases and J by 4 bases, with 12 bases left in between. The CDR3 length is 14 residues. Notes on the study in general: Antigen specificity was not determined for the expanded peripheral T cells. Within 6 weeks, CD4+ and CD8+ blood T cells expanded clonally at 0.1 to 3.0 mg/kg.

Blood sampling took place at baseline, cycle 4 day 1, and cycle 7 day 1. The method was immunoSEQ multiplex PCR; TCRdb's version includes in-frame clones alone and lacks a portion of them. The data contain more than 100,000 clones, just under 95% of them seen just once; the ten biggest clones take up roughly 0.15%. The V gene is TRBV28, the J gene TRBJ1-2; a weak D match, TRBD1 (5 bases). This material consisted of CD4+ or CD8+ T cells sorted from blood, taken in a trial of the OX40 agonist ivuxolimab. The source is an adult with an advanced solid tumor such as melanoma, head and neck, liver or kidney cancer. CDR3 in DNA: TGTGCCAGCAGTTTCCAGACAGTTTTCTATGGCTACACCTTC. Its protein is CASSFQTVFYGYTF.